This T cell receptor beta chain was documented in a study of T cell clonotyping in hematopoietic cell transplantation. Concerning this clone: The antigen is not known.

Using immunoSEQ multiplex PCR, the repertoire was profiled, and TCRdb retains in-frame clones only, with some absent. Of 37,000 or so clones in the sample, 75% to 90% were seen once. Notes on the study in general: Cells were unsorted, so CD4 and CD8 contributions were not separated. Few recipient clonotypes overlapped donors; over 95% were de novo at given depth.

The sequence derives from a woman in her thirties or forties in good health. Some clones in this sample may be carry-over from other donors' samples. Sequencing was done on a sample of peripheral blood mononuclear cells.

The CDR3 nucleotides read TGTGCCTGGGGTCGAAGAGTCGGGGTTAGTCGGGGGTACACTGAAGCTTTCTTT. Its translation is CAWGRRVGVSRGYTEAFF. The chain carries TRBV30 and TRBJ1-1; weak D call: TRBD1 (5 bases). The CDR3 sequence is 18 residues long. V was pared by 5 bases and J by 3 bases, with 28 bases between. Germline values: CDR1 GTSNPN, CDR2 SVGIG (reference sequence).